This TCR beta chain was captured by sequencing in a study of CD8 T cells in ankylosing spondylitis. This CDR3 is built from 13 residues. CDR1 SGHDT and CDR2 YYEEEE come from the germline V gene. Trimming removed 2 bases at V and 7 bases at J, with 10 bases between. TCRdb recomputed calls from the 5' RACE reads with MiXCR, one row per CDR3 protein. This table holds 250,000 or so distinct CDR3 sequences, about 10% found once. This clonotype showed up many times. Sequenced input: blood, either unsorted or a sorted T cell fraction (not recorded which). The TCR was taken from a male donor with ankylosing spondylitis or in good health (not recorded which). V gene TRBV5-6 combines with J gene TRBJ2-1; D may be TRBD1 (5 bases). The DNA for the CDR3 is TGTGCCAGCAGCTTCAGGGCTCTGAATGAGCAGTTCTTC. Amino acid sequence: CASSFRALNEQFF.